These 11 T cell receptor beta chains share one sample of origin, sequenced in a study of T cell repertoires in cytomegalovirus infection. TCRdb itself ran the reads through MiXCR, one entry per CDR3 protein. The sample shows around 310,000 distinct CDR3 sequences, under 35% of them seen only once. Which antigens these TCRs recognize remains unknown. The sequencing used cultured PBMCs, collected from culture after CMV antigen stimulation. The receptors were sampled from a human donor in good health (CMV status not recorded). Some clones in this sample may be carry-over from other donors' samples.

The table lists this clonotype with a count of one. This chain joins TRBV4-1 and TRBJ2-5; 9 nucleotides line up with TRBD1. The V and J ends lost 0 bases and 5 bases, in that order; junction bases with no gene match: 7. The CDR3 has 16 amino acids. Per the germline V gene, CDR1 is MGHRA and CDR2 is YSYEKL. The DNA of the CDR3 is TGCGCCAGCAGCCAAGACGCGGACAGGGGTTTCGAGACCCAGTACTTC. Its translation: CASSQDADRGFETQYF.

About this clonotype: Germline and junction disagree at one end, which may indicate a read error. The rearrangement uses TRBV9 and TRBJ1-1; no definite D call. CDR3 length: 14 residues. Germline assignment: CDR1 SGDLS and CDR2 YYNGEE. CDR3 DNA sequence: TGTGCCAGCAGCGTAGGACGGACGAACGCTGAAGCTTTCTTT. This translates into CASSVGRTNAEAFF. Together with reference TRBV9 and TRBJ1-1, the CDR3 gives the full variable domain: DSGVTQTPKHLITATGQRVTLRCSPRSGDLSVYWYQQSLDQGLQFLIQYYNGEERAKGNILERFSAQQFPDLHSELNLSSLELGDSALYFCASSVGRTNAEAFFGQGTRLTVV.

This clonotype turned up a few times. The rearrangement links TRBV28 to TRBJ2-1; no firm D call. V lost 6 bases, J lost 3 bases, and 18 bases lay in between. The CDR3 is 16 residues long. Germline V gene lookup returns CDR1 MDHEN and CDR2 SYDVKM. The CDR3 loop reads CASSPPPQTRYNEQFF. CDR3 bases: TGTGCCAGCAGCCCTCCTCCCCAGACTCGCTACAATGAGCAGTTCTTC.

V usage is TRBV27 and J usage is TRBJ1-5; no clear D gene. V was shortened by 5 bases and J by 1 base, with 9 bases between the two germline ends. CDR1 and CDR2 (germline): MNHEY, SMNVEV (reference sequence). The CDR3 sequence is 14 residues long. CDR3 sequence reads: CASSTRVSNQPQHF. In DNA, the CDR3 is TGTGCCAGCAGTACCCGGGTGAGCAATCAGCCCCAGCATTTT.

The CDR3 DNA reads as TGTGCCAGCAGCTTAACCCGCAGGTCTGCGAATTCACCCCTCCACTTT. Amino acid sequence: CASSLTRRSANSPLHF. V and J are TRBV11-1 and TRBJ1-6; D is undetermined. The CDR3 is 16 amino acids. V gave up 2 bases and J gave up 7 bases, with 15 bases separating them. Germline CDR1 SGHAT, CDR2 FQDESV (reference sequence). Drawing the rest from reference TRBV11-1 and TRBJ1-6, the complete variable domain is EAEVAQSPRYKITEKSQAVAFWCDPISGHATLYWYRQILGQGPELLVQFQDESVVDDSQLPKDRFSAERLKGVDSTLKIQPAELGDSAMYLCASSLTRRSANSPLHFGNGTRLTVT.

The chain couples TRBV19 to TRBJ2-4; D call uncertain. V dropped 5 bases and J dropped 0 bases, with 5 bases sitting between them. CDR3 size: 13 residues. Looked up from germline, CDR1 is LNHDA and CDR2 is SQIVND (reference sequence). CDR3 nucleotides: TGTGCCAGTAGTTTCGGAGCCAAAAACATTCAGTACTTC. It encodes CASSFGAKNIQYF.

The sample holds many counts of this clonotype. The chain joins TRBV7-9 to TRBJ1-1; no reliable D call. CDR3 length: 13 amino acids. Per the germline V gene, CDR1 is SEHNR and CDR2 is FQNEAQ (reference sequence). V dropped 5 bases and J dropped 0 bases, with 7 bases sitting between them. CDR3 in amino acids: CASSPTLNTEAFF. The DNA of the CDR3 is TGTGCCAGCAGCCCGACACTGAACACTGAAGCTTTCTTT.

The sample holds many counts of this clonotype. The chain joins TRBV7-8 to TRBJ2-1; 8 positions match TRBD2. CDR3 length: 16 amino acids. CDR1 is SGHVS and CDR2 is FQNEAQ in the germline V gene. After removal of 3 bases from V and 2 bases from J, the junction contained 6 bases not matched to a gene. CDR3: CASSFYLSGTYNEQFF. The CDR3, as DNA: TGTGCCAGCAGCTTTTATCTTAGCGGGACCTACAATGAGCAGTTCTTC.

This chain uses TRBV19 with TRBJ2-1; 13 bases are shared with TRBD2. J gave up 9 bases and V 3 bases, and 8 bases lay outside the gene matches. CDR3 length: 16 amino acids. From germline, CDR1 is LNHDA and CDR2 SQIVND (reference sequence). CDR3 sequence: CASSIGRTSGRGEQFF. DNA of the CDR3: TGTGCCAGTAGTATCGGCAGGACTAGCGGGAGAGGTGAGCAGTTCTTC. The full variable domain, with the rest looked up from reference TRBV19 and TRBJ2-1, is DGGITQSPKYLFRKEGQNVTLSCEQNLNHDAMYWYRQDPGQGLRLIYYSQIVNDFQKGDIAEGYSVSREKKESFPLTVTSAQKNPTAFYLCASSIGRTSGRGEQFFGPGTRLTVL.

In this sample, this clonotype turned up many times. The chain employs TRBV12-3 or TRBV12-4 and TRBJ2-1; D call uncertain. CDR3 size: 12 residues. The V and J ends lost 2 bases and 10 bases respectively, with 9 bases between them. The CDR3 loop is CASSLRLPEQFF. CDR3 DNA: TGTGCCAGCAGTTTAAGGCTTCCCGAGCAGTTCTTC.

This chain joins TRBV7-4 and TRBJ2-1; 9 nucleotides line up with TRBD2. The CDR3 covers 16 residues. V shed 1 base, J shed 0 bases, and the junction held 1 base outside the gene matches. Germline CDR1 and CDR2: SGHVT and SQSDAQ. The CDR3: CASSLGSGSSYNEQFF. For the CDR3, the DNA is TGTGCCAGCAGCTTAGGTAGCGGGAGCTCCTACAATGAGCAGTTCTTC.